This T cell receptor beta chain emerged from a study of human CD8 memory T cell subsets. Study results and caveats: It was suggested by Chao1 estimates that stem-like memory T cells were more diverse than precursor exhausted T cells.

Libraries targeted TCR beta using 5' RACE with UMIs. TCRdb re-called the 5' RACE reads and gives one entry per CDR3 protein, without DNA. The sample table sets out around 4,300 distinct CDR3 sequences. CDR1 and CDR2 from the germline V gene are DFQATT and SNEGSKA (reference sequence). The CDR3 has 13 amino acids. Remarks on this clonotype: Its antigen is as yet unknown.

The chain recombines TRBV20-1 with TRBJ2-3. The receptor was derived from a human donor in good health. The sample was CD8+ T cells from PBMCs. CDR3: CSARDMATDTQYF.